This T cell receptor (beta chain) was sequenced in a study of beta chain features in type 1 diabetes. Notes on the study in general: The study notes PCR might favor shorter templates equally in patients and controls.

Comments on this clone: Its antigen is not known.

The authors reverse transcribed all of the isolated RNA, so sequencing captured expressed TCRB transcripts. Measured with immunoSEQ multiplex PCR; TCRdb has only the in-frame clones, and not every one. The data contain nearly 350,000 clones, around 8% of them singletons. Germline V CDR1 and CDR2: SGHTA, FQGTGA. There are 12 residues in the CDR3. V lost 11 bases, J lost 6 bases, and 14 bases lay in between. Sequencing input: central memory CD4+ T cells from blood. V and J are TRBV7-3 and TRBJ2-1; D is ambiguous. This clonotype was sampled from a woman aged 18-29 years in good health. The CDR3: CAEGLAPNEQFF. The CDR3 DNA sequence: TGTGCCGAAGGGTTAGCCCCCAATGAGCAGTTCTTC.